Listed here are 9 T cell receptor beta chains from one sample, sequenced in a study of blood T cells in healthy people across ages. Primed by a sample-barcoded 5' primer and a J-beta primer mix, a second PCR proceeded for about 7 to 12 cycles. MiXCR, run by TCRdb on the 5' RACE reads, gives a single entry per CDR3 protein. This sample has some 700,000 distinct CDR3 sequences, with approximately 22% found just once. Sequencing was carried out using blood. The receptor source for this set is a man between 65 and 85 years old in good health.

This clonotype was observed a handful of times. Compared with germline, one end of the junction differs, possibly owing to a read error. This chain links TRBV11-2 with TRBJ2-5; D is unresolved. The last part of the DNA fits TRBJ2-1 better; the J call may be wrong. CDR3 size: 12 residues. Germline V lookup: CDR1 SGHAT, CDR2 FQNNGV. This CDR3 is CVSSFTAQRQFF. In DNA, the CDR3 is TGTGTCAGCAGCTTCACTGCCCAGCGACAGTTCTTC.

This clonotype was seen a few times. CDR3 loop: CASLRTLNTGELFF. In DNA, the CDR3 is TGTGCCTCGTTAAGGACACTTAACACCGGGGAGCTGTTTTTT. The chain couples TRBV6-1 to TRBJ2-2; perhaps TRBD1 as D (5 bases). The length of the CDR3 is 14 residues. The germline V gene encodes CDR1 MNHNS and CDR2 SASEGT. The V end was cut by 11 bases, the J end by 2 bases, with 15 bases between.

This clonotype was detected only a few times. The genes are TRBV12-3 or TRBV12-4 and TRBJ2-5, with 8 positions matching TRBD1. The CDR3 spans 13 residues. The ends lost 7 bases at V and 2 bases at J; junction bases unmatched: 3. The CDR3 here is CASTNRGQETQYF. CDR3 bases: TGTGCCAGCACCAACAGGGGGCAAGAGACCCAGTACTTC.

The V gene is TRBV7-9, the J gene TRBJ2-5; 7 bases fit TRBD1. Germline CDR1 is SEHNR and CDR2 is FQNEAQ (reference sequence). Unmatched junction bases numbered 7, after V lost 4 bases and J lost 5 bases. The CDR3 consists of 14 residues. Here the CDR3 DNA reads TGTGCCAGCAGCTGGGGACAGTGGTCGGAGACCCAGTACTTC. This gives the protein CASSWGQWSETQYF. Full variable domain (outside the CDR3, taken from reference TRBV7-9 and TRBJ2-5): DTGVSQNPRHKITKRGQNVTFRCDPISEHNRLYWYRQTLGQGPEFLTYFQNEAQLEKSRLLSDRFSAERPKGSFSTLEIQRTEQGDSAMYLCASSWGQWSETQYFGPGTRLLVL.

J is TRBJ2-7 and V is TRBV6-1, with 8 bases aligning to TRBD2. From germline, CDR1 is MNHNS and CDR2 SASEGT. J was trimmed by 4 bases and V by 6 bases; bases with no gene match: 11. The length of the CDR3 is 15 residues. The CDR3 coding sequence is TGTGCCAGCAGGGACGTAGCGGGAACGACTTACGAGCAGTACGTC. Encoded protein: CASRDVAGTTYEQYV.

This clonotype was observed many times. The rearrangement joins TRBV6-2 or TRBV6-3 to TRBJ2-3; TRBD2 agrees at 7 bases. Germline loops: CDR1 MNHEY, CDR2 SVGEGT. CDR3 length: 14 residues. V shed 6 bases and J 0 bases; nucleotides not matched to a gene: 3. The CDR3 loop reads CASSGLGSTDTQYF. Here the CDR3 DNA reads TGTGCCAGCAGCGGACTAGGGAGCACAGATACGCAGTATTTT.

There are a few counts of this clonotype. The chain recombines TRBV25-1 with TRBJ2-5; 8 nucleotides line up with TRBD1. V shed 6 bases and J 5 bases; nucleotides not matched to a gene: 14. CDR3 length equals 16 residues. Germline CDR1 is MGHDK and CDR2 is SYGVNS. In nucleotides, the CDR3 is TGTGCCAGCAGCCCTTCCGGGACAGGCCACCGGGAGACCCAGTACTTC. Its translation is CASSPSGTGHRETQYF. Looking up the rest from reference TRBV25-1 and TRBJ2-5 gives the full variable domain: EADIYQTPRYLVIGTGKKITLECSQTMGHDKMYWYQQDPGMELHLIHYSYGVNSTEKGDLSSESTVSRIRTEHFPLTLESARPSHTSQYLCASSPSGTGHRETQYFGPGTRLLVL.

The rearrangement uses TRBV10-3 and TRBJ1-1; a weak D match, TRBD1 (6 bases). V lost 10 bases to trimming and J lost 0 bases, with 15 bases between them. The CDR3 consists of 14 residues. The V gene's germline CDR1 is ENHRY and CDR2 SYGVKD. The CDR3 is CATQGTGMNTEAFF. DNA for the CDR3: TGTGCCACCCAAGGAACAGGGATGAACACTGAAGCTTTCTTT.

The chain recombines TRBV28 with TRBJ1-1; 7 bases align to TRBD1. Trimming removed 5 bases from V and 5 bases from J; junction bases left unmatched: 5. The CDR3 consists of 13 residues. Per germline, CDR1 MDHEN and CDR2 SYDVKM. CDR3 sequence reads: CASSEGASTEAFF. The DNA for the CDR3 is TGTGCCAGCAGTGAGGGGGCATCGACTGAAGCTTTCTTT.